A selection of T cell receptor beta chains follows, all from one sample in a study of Ad26.COV2.S vaccination and SARS-CoV-2 variants. The assay was immunoSEQ multiplex PCR, and TCRdb's table has in-frame clones only and misses some. This sample yields about 450,000 clones, of which about 88% are seen a single time; 2.5% to 3% belongs to the top ten. The sequencing used peripheral blood, collected in a trial of Ad26.COV2.S vaccine versus placebo. The receptors were sampled from a person between 18 and 65 years old who received the Ad26.COV2.S COVID-19 vaccine or a placebo. CDR3s include the opening cysteine and the closing phenylalanine or tryptophan. Fields, in order: V gene, clone size, D gene, J gene, CDR3 protein, CDR3 DNA. D genes are given only for firm matches. Size tells how often a clone was seen (once, few, many) or the class of an expanded clone, and some rows leave it out.

TRBV4-1,.,.,TRBJ1-5,CASSQEGFRDQPQHF,TGCGCCAGCAGCCAAGAGGGGTTCCGGGACCAGCCCCAGCATTTT
TRBV2,.,.,TRBJ1-6,CASSEGVNSPLHF,TGTGCCAGCAGCGAAGGGGTGAATTCACCCCTCCACTTT
TRBV7-2,.,TRBD2,TRBJ2-2,CASRLAGGSTGELFF,TGTGCCAGCAGACTAGCGGGAGGCTCCACCGGGGAGCTGTTTTTT
TRBV3-1/TRBV3-2,.,.,TRBJ2-7,CASSQVIGSGQYF,TGTGCCAGCAGCCAAGTCATAGGTTCTGGGCAGTACTTC
TRBV6-2/TRBV6-3,.,.,TRBJ2-2,CASSLLRGTGELFF,TGTGCCAGCAGCCTGCTCAGGGGTACCGGGGAGCTGTTTTTT
TRBV7-9,.,.,TRBJ2-5,CASSLQIETQYF,TGTGCCAGCAGCCTGCAGATTGAGACCCAGTACTTC
TRBV5-1,.,.,TRBJ2-5,CASSFLPGPETQYF,TGCGCCAGCAGCTTTCTACCCGGGCCGGAGACCCAGTACTTC
TRBV7-9,once,TRBD2,TRBJ2-1,CASSLSSGGVYNEQFF,TGTGCCAGCAGCTTGTCTAGCGGGGGGGTTTACAATGAGCAGTTCTTC
TRBV27,.,.,TRBJ2-1,CASSPPRVGYNEQFF,TGTGCCAGCAGTCCCCCCCGGGTGGGGTACAATGAGCAGTTCTTC
TRBV4-1,.,TRBD1,TRBJ2-7,CASSQVPGQGYEQYF,TGCGCCAGCAGCCAAGTCCCGGGACAGGGGTACGAGCAGTACTTC
TRBV5-1,.,.,TRBJ1-2,CASSFQGLYYGYTF,TGCGCCAGCAGCTTTCAGGGGCTGTACTATGGCTACACCTTC
TRBV27,.,.,TRBJ1-1,CASSLPPPEFMNTEAFF,TGTGCCAGCAGTTTGCCCCCGCCGGAGTTCATGAACACTGAAGCTTTCTTT
TRBV5-4,once,TRBD1,TRBJ1-3,CASRNRGRLGGNTIYF,TGTGCCAGCAGAAACAGGGGGCGCTTAGGTGGAAACACCATATATTTT
TRBV7-3,.,.,TRBJ2-1,CASSSQGGNEQFF,TGTGCCAGCAGCTCCCAGGGGGGCAATGAGCAGTTCTTC
TRBV29-1,.,.,TRBJ2-7,CSVERVGTGNYEQYF,TGCAGCGTTGAAAGGGTTGGCACGGGCAACTACGAGCAGTACTTC
TRBV11-2,.,.,TRBJ1-2,CASSLASSYGYTF,TGTGCCAGCAGCTTAGCATCGTCCTATGGCTACACCTTC
TRBV10-3,.,TRBD1,TRBJ1-1,CAISEWRAGTDVNTEAFF,TGTGCCATCAGTGAGTGGCGGGCCGGGACAGATGTGAACACTGAAGCTTTCTTT
TRBV4-3,once,.,TRBJ2-3,CASSLIEGRSRDTQYF,TGCGCCAGCAGCCTCATAGAGGGCCGGAGTAGGGATACGCAGTATTTT
TRBV9,once,.,TRBJ2-6,CASSVMDGLFSGANVLTF,TGTGCCAGCAGCGTGATGGACGGACTATTCTCTGGGGCCAACGTCCTGACTTTC
TRBV4-2,.,TRBD1,TRBJ1-1,CASSHGTVYTEAFF,TGTGCCAGCAGCCATGGGACAGTGTACACTGAAGCTTTCTTT
TRBV27,.,TRBD1,TRBJ1-6,CASSSSGGPRGSPLHF,TGTGCCAGCAGTTCGTCAGGGGGCCCTCGAGGTTCACCCCTCCACTTT
TRBV6-4,.,.,TRBJ1-5,CASSKNSNQPQHF,TGTGCCAGCAGTAAAAATAGCAATCAGCCCCAGCATTTT
TRBV6-5,.,.,TRBJ2-1,CASTLDDTRNEQFF,TGTGCCAGCACCTTAGACGATACGAGGAATGAGCAGTTCTTC
TRBV6-2/TRBV6-3,.,.,TRBJ1-2,CASSRPLMAFSRGYTF,TGTGCCAGCAGTAGACCATTAATGGCATTTTCACGCGGCTACACCTTC
TRBV5-6,.,.,TRBJ2-3,CASSLLRVDTQYF,TGTGCCAGCAGCTTGTTGCGGGTGGATACGCAGTATTTT
TRBV19,.,TRBD2,TRBJ2-2,CASSFRLAGVGELFF,TGTGCCAGTAGTTTCCGACTAGCGGGAGTCGGGGAGCTGTTTTTT
TRBV7-9,.,TRBD2,TRBJ2-3,CASSPTSVTDTQYF,TGTGCCAGCAGCCCGACTAGCGTGACAGATACGCAGTATTTT
TRBV18,.,.,TRBJ2-3,CASSPRQEWTTDTQYF,TGTGCCAGCTCACCACGCCAGGAATGGACCACAGATACGCAGTATTTT
TRBV29-1,.,.,TRBJ2-3,CSIRGYSGTSTDTQYF,TGCAGCATCCGCGGTTATAGCGGCACTAGCACAGATACGCAGTATTTT
TRBV23-1,.,.,TRBJ2-2,CASSQPPEPNTGELFF,TGCGCCAGCAGTCAACCCCCGGAGCCGAACACCGGGGAGCTGTTTTTT
TRBV6-5,few,.,TRBJ1-2,CASSYSYGYGYTF,TGTGCCAGCAGTTACTCTTACGGCTATGGCTACACCTTC
TRBV27,.,.,TRBJ2-1,CASFDPNNEQFF,TGTGCCAGCTTCGACCCAAACAATGAGCAGTTCTTC
TRBV19,.,.,TRBJ2-7,CASSIGGRGSFYEQYF,TGTGCCAGTAGTATAGGCGGGCGGGGAAGCTTCTACGAGCAGTACTTC
TRBV2,.,.,TRBJ1-1,CASSLQLLGSEAFF,TGTGCCAGCAGCCTACAGTTACTTGGGAGTGAAGCTTTCTTT
TRBV19,.,.,TRBJ2-5,CASSGTSQETQYF,TGTGCCAGTAGTGGGACAAGCCAAGAGACCCAGTACTTC
TRBV9,.,TRBD2,TRBJ2-1,CASSVAPSGGGDNEQFF,TGTGCCAGCAGCGTAGCCCCGAGCGGGGGAGGCGACAATGAGCAGTTCTTC
TRBV19,.,.,TRBJ2-4,CASRSAPGPAKNIQYF,TGTGCCAGTAGATCTGCGCCAGGGCCAGCCAAAAACATTCAGTACTTC
TRBV9,.,TRBD1,TRBJ2-7,CASSVEGQGAYEQYF,TGTGCCAGCAGCGTAGAGGGACAGGGGGCCTACGAGCAGTACTTC
TRBV6-6,.,.,TRBJ2-3,CASSLDHTDTQYF,TGTGCCAGCAGTCTAGACCACACAGATACGCAGTATTTT
TRBV9,.,.,TRBJ2-3,CASSTGAWKDTQYF,TGTGCCAGCAGCACCGGGGCCTGGAAAGATACGCAGTATTTT
TRBV5-1,once,.,TRBJ1-2,CASSSESNYGYTF,TGCGCCAGCAGCTCAGAGAGTAACTATGGCTACACCTTC
TRBV4-3,.,TRBD2,TRBJ2-5,CASSPGLAKTQYF,TGCGCCAGCAGCCCGGGACTAGCGAAGACCCAGTACTTC
TRBV3-1/TRBV3-2,.,TRBD1,TRBJ1-2,CASSLQGAGYGYTF,TGTGCCAGCAGCCTTCAGGGGGCAGGGTATGGCTACACCTTC
TRBV9,.,.,TRBJ1-3,CASSPREDTIYF,TGTGCCAGCAGCCCGAGGGAGGACACCATATATTTT
TRBV19,.,TRBD1,TRBJ2-3,CAARQGVTDTQYF,TGTGCCGCTAGACAGGGAGTCACAGATACGCAGTATTTT
TRBV7-9,.,TRBD1,TRBJ1-2,CASSPGQAYGYTF,TGTGCCAGCAGCCCCGGACAGGCCTATGGCTACACCTTC
TRBV23-1,.,.,TRBJ2-5,CASRRAASPYLQETQYF,TGCGCCAGCAGGAGGGCGGCCTCCCCTTACCTCCAAGAGACCCAGTACTTC
TRBV2,.,TRBD2,TRBJ2-1,CASSGPSGNNEQFF,TGTGCCAGCAGTGGTCCTAGCGGGAACAATGAGCAGTTCTTC
TRBV28,once,.,TRBJ2-3,CASSLVDTQYF,TGTGCCAGCAGTCTAGTCGATACGCAGTATTTT
TRBV3-1/TRBV3-2,once,.,TRBJ2-1,CASSQMQGAYNEQFF,TGTGCCAGCAGCCAAATGCAGGGCGCCTACAATGAGCAGTTCTTC
TRBV30,.,TRBD1,TRBJ1-5,CAWSPDRVDQPQHF,TGTGCCTGGAGTCCGGACAGGGTAGATCAGCCCCAGCATTTT
TRBV5-1,.,.,TRBJ2-3,CASSFIQTRTDTQYF,TGCGCCAGCAGCTTTATCCAAACCCGCACAGATACGCAGTATTTT